A selection of T cell receptor beta chains follows, all from one sample in a study of blood T cells in healthy people across ages. TCRdb reanalysed the 5' RACE reads using MiXCR and keeps one entry per CDR3 protein. The sample includes just under 750,000 distinct CDR3 sequences, about a fifth seen only once; the top ten take approximately 20%. Specimen: blood. The receptors derive from a man between 70 and 80 years old in good health. CDR3s include the opening cysteine and the closing phenylalanine or tryptophan. A D gene is named only where the DNA matches it firmly. Clone sizes are given selectively: once, few, many, or a class where the clone is expanded.

CDR3 protein | CDR3 DNA | J gene | D gene | clone size | V gene
CASSQLADPNEQFF | TGTGCCAGCAGCCAACTAGCGGACCCCAATGAGCAGTTCTTC | TRBJ2-1 | TRBD2 | few | TRBV12-3/TRBV12-4
CASSPGGGGEQYF | TGTGCCAGCAGCCCAGGAGGTGGGGGTGAGCAGTACTTC | TRBJ2-7 | - | few | TRBV14
CASVRLAVGEQFF | TGTGCCAGCGTGCGACTAGCAGTGGGGGAGCAGTTCTTC | TRBJ2-1 | TRBD2 | - | TRBV6-2/TRBV6-3
CASSQDWARGSEQFF | TGTGCCAGCAGCCAAGACTGGGCTAGGGGCAGTGAGCAGTTCTTC | TRBJ2-1 | - | - | TRBV14
CASSLGWGLQQYF | TGTGCCAGCAGTTTAGGCTGGGGGTTACAGCAGTACTTC | TRBJ2-5 | - | few | TRBV12-3/TRBV12-4
CAWSVANEQFF | TGTGCCTGGAGTGTAGCCAATGAGCAGTTCTTC | TRBJ2-1 | - | - | TRBV30
CSVDRREGYTF | TGCAGCGTTGACCGCCGGGAGGGCTACACCTTC | TRBJ1-2 | - | few | TRBV29-1
CASSPAVGGNTIYF | TGTGCCAGCAGCCCTGCCGTGGGTGGTAACACCATATATTTT | TRBJ1-3 | - | few | TRBV6-5
CSAQLPDTQYF | TGCAGTGCACAGCTCCCAGATACGCAGTATTTT | TRBJ2-3 | - | - | TRBV20-1
CSVVDRRLGEKLFF | TGCAGCGTTGTAGATAGGAGGTTGGGTGAAAAACTGTTTTTT | TRBJ1-4 | - | few | TRBV29-1
CSVRAGDFWGYTF | TGCAGTGTTAGGGCAGGAGACTTCTGGGGCTACACCTTC | TRBJ1-2 | - | once | TRBV20-1
CSARVEALETQYF | TGCAGTGCTAGAGTTGAGGCCCTAGAGACCCAGTACTTC | TRBJ2-5 | - | - | TRBV20-1
CAWTRTSAYNEQFF | TGTGCCTGGACCCGGACTAGCGCATACAATGAGCAGTTCTTC | TRBJ2-1 | TRBD2 | few | TRBV30
CTSSFQRSIGETQYF | TGCACCAGCAGCTTCCAACGGAGCATCGGGGAGACCCAGTACTTC | TRBJ2-5 | - | - | TRBV5-1
CASSLTSGYYEQFF | TGTGCCAGCAGTTTAACTAGCGGGTACTATGAGCAGTTCTTC | TRBJ2-1 | TRBD2 | - | TRBV12-3/TRBV12-4
CASSLDRVVGEKLFF | TGTGCCAGCAGCTTAGACAGGGTGGTGGGAGAAAAACTGTTTTTT | TRBJ1-4 | - | - | TRBV7-2
CSVGAGTAKNIQYF | TGCAGCGTTGGAGCGGGCACAGCCAAAAACATTCAGTACTTC | TRBJ2-4 | - | few | TRBV29-1
CTSTTVAGGISSSYEQYF | TGTACCAGCACCACCGTGGCTGGGGGGATCTCTAGCTCCTACGAGCAGTACTTC | TRBJ2-7 | - | - | TRBV28
CASSRDRATDTQYF | TGTGCCAGCAGTAGGGACAGGGCGACAGATACGCAGTATTTT | TRBJ2-3 | TRBD1 | few | TRBV2
CASKRQGGQETQYF | TGTGCCAGCAAAAGACAGGGCGGCCAAGAGACCCAGTACTTC | TRBJ2-5 | TRBD1 | - | TRBV2
CASSLGLAGGLVSYEQYF | TGCGCCAGCAGCTTAGGACTAGCGGGGGGGCTTGTCTCCTACGAGCAGTACTTC | TRBJ2-7 | TRBD2 | - | TRBV5-1
CSAGTSPYEQYF | TGCAGTGCTGGGACGTCCCCCTACGAGCAGTACTTC | TRBJ2-7 | - | - | TRBV20-1
CSVGVRGYGYTF | TGCAGCGTTGGTGTGAGAGGTTATGGCTACACCTTC | TRBJ1-2 | - | few | TRBV29-1
CASSLYNEAFF | TGTGCCAGCAGCTTATATAATGAAGCTTTCTTT | TRBJ1-1 | - | - | TRBV7-9
CASSHPDTLNTEAFF | TGTGCCAGCAGCCACCCCGACACCTTGAACACTGAAGCTTTCTTT | TRBJ1-1 | - | few | TRBV4-2
CASSLGTGAYEQYF | TGTGCCAGCAGCTTAGGGACAGGGGCCTACGAGCAGTACTTC | TRBJ2-7 | TRBD1 | many | TRBV7-9
CSARDRGGTNEKLFF | TGCAGTGCTAGAGACCGCGGGGGGACTAATGAAAAACTGTTTTTT | TRBJ1-4 | - | few | TRBV20-1
CASSLTGTGELFF | TGTGCCAGCAGCTTGACGGGCACCGGGGAGCTGTTTTTT | TRBJ2-2 | - | - | TRBV11-2
CASRTSLETQYF | TGTGCCAGCAGGACTAGCCTGGAGACCCAGTACTTC | TRBJ2-5 | TRBD2 | many | TRBV28